Shown below are 23 T cell receptor beta chains from a single sample sequenced in a study of blood T cell repertoires in COVID-19. Here immunoSEQ multiplex PCR was the method, and the copy in TCRdb shows in-frame clones only, minus some. The sample consists of fewer than 200,000 clones, approximately 78% of them appearing once. The specimen was PBMCs or T cells enriched from blood (not recorded which). The receptors derive from a woman aged 50 to 60 who had recovered from COVID-19.

The chain couples TRBV6-1 to TRBJ2-3, with D perhaps TRBD2 (5 bases). Trimming took off 3 bases at V and 3 bases at J, with 13 bases between the two ends. This CDR3 spans 15 amino acids. The germline gives CDR1 MNHNS, CDR2 SASEGT. In DNA, the CDR3 is TGTGCCAGCAGTGAGGGGAGAGGATGGACAGATACGCAGTATTTT. Encoded protein: CASSEGRGWTDTQYF.

This clone has a handful of counts. This chain uses TRBV28 with TRBJ1-2; TRBD1 aligns across 10 bases. The CDR3 runs 14 residues. Germline assignment: CDR1 MDHEN and CDR2 SYDVKM. Losses at the gene ends were 6 bases for V and 4 bases for J; bases not matched to a gene: 5. The CDR3: CASSRTGGIYGYTF. CDR3 nucleotides: TGTGCCAGCAGCCGGACAGGGGGAATCTATGGCTACACCTTC.

The rearrangement links TRBV4-1 to TRBJ1-5; 7 bases are a match to TRBD1. Per germline, CDR1 MGHRA and CDR2 YSYEKL. The CDR3 extends over 14 amino acids. V gave up 1 base and J gave up 6 bases; unmatched junction bases: 3. CDR3 protein: CASSQGDRSQPQHF. The CDR3 DNA reads TGCGCCAGCAGCCAAGGGGACAGAAGTCAGCCCCAGCATTTT.

The V gene is TRBV5-1, the J gene TRBJ2-5, with a possible D match to TRBD2 (6 bases). Germline V gives CDR1 SGHRS, CDR2 YFSETQ. V shed 8 bases and J shed 6 bases, with 23 bases lying between them. This CDR3 has 15 amino acids. CDR3 nucleotide sequence: TGCGCCAGTAATGGCTTGGAAGGGACTCTGAAGACCCAGTACTTC. It codes for CASNGLEGTLKTQYF.

V usage is TRBV6-5 and J usage is TRBJ1-4; D is unresolved. Germline V CDR1 and CDR2: MNHEY, SVGAGI. V was trimmed by 8 bases and J by 14 bases, leaving 24 bases between them. CDR3 length equals 14 residues. CDR3 residues: CASCPLQVGLPLFF. Here the CDR3 DNA reads TGTGCCAGCTGTCCCCTGCAGGTGGGCCTTCCGCTGTTTTTT.

The chain is built from TRBV1 and TRBJ2-3; no check of the table's D call, TRBD2, against the DNA was made. TRBV1 is reported as a pseudogene. This CDR3 spans 18 amino acids. This chain's CDR3 is CTSSHYDGLAGVGDTQYF. CDR3 bases: TGCACCAGCAGCCACTATGATGGACTAGCGGGAGTGGGAGATACGCAGTATTTT.

The chain joins TRBV5-1 to TRBJ2-1; TRBD2 agrees at 15 bases. V shed 1 base and J 6 bases; nucleotides not matched to a gene: 2. CDR1 and CDR2 from the germline V gene are SGHRS and YFSETQ. The CDR3 sequence is 16 residues long. The CDR3 here is CASSLPGLAGGNEQFF. The CDR3 DNA is TGCGCCAGCAGCTTGCCGGGACTAGCGGGAGGCAATGAGCAGTTCTTC.

This chain joins TRBV21-1 and TRBJ2-3; the tabulated D call, TRBD2, remains unverified against the DNA. TRBV21-1 is described as a pseudogene. The CDR3 consists of 21 residues. The CDR3 DNA reads TGTGCCAGCAGCAAGCCCCCACCCCGCTCCCTACTAGCGGGGAACACAGATACGCAGTATTTT. Translated, it gives CASSKPPPRSLLAGNTDTQYF.

This chain connects TRBV10-3 to TRBJ1-3; no definite D call. The CDR3 is 14 amino acids. Trimming left V 4 bases short and J 3 bases short, with 10 bases between. Germline loops: CDR1 ENHRY, CDR2 SYGVKD. The CDR3 nucleotides read TGTGCCATCAGTGGATGGGCTGGTGGAAACACCATATATTTT. Amino acids: CAISGWAGGNTIYF.

The chain has TRBV7-3 and TRBJ2-2; 9 bases map to TRBD2. The germline gives CDR1 SGHTA, CDR2 FQGTGA. With V trimmed by 0 bases and J by 5 bases, 7 bases remained unmatched. This CDR3 has 17 amino acids. The CDR3 loop is CASSLTGVAGDTGELFF. The CDR3 nucleotides read TGTGCCAGCAGCTTAACGGGGGTAGCGGGAGATACCGGGGAGCTGTTTTTT.

The chain is built from TRBV5-1 and TRBJ2-3; 7 bases align to TRBD1. Germline V CDR1 and CDR2: SGHRS, YFSETQ. This CDR3 has 19 residues. The ends lost 4 bases at V and 2 bases at J; junction bases unmatched: 19. The CDR3 loop is CASSRPILFDRALTDTQYF. The CDR3 coding sequence is TGCGCCAGCAGCCGTCCCATCCTCTTCGACAGGGCCCTCACAGATACGCAGTATTTT.

V is TRBV5-1 and J is TRBJ2-7; D is perhaps TRBD2 (7 bases). The ends were cut back, 0 bases at V and 4 bases at J, with 14 bases in the middle. The CDR3 loop spans 15 amino acids. CDR1 and CDR2 from the germline V gene are SGHRS and YFSETQ. CDR3 sequence reads: CASSLDGGRTYEQYF. The CDR3 nucleotides read TGCGCCAGCAGCTTGGACGGGGGGCGAACTTACGAGCAGTACTTC.

This clone was found a few times. The chain is built from TRBV12-3 or TRBV12-4 and TRBJ2-4; possibly TRBD1 for D (6 bases). Between the trimmed V and J ends, which lost 5 bases and 4 bases, there was a span of 9 bases. This CDR3 is built from 13 residues. CDR3 sequence reads: CASSPDRKNIQYF. In nucleotides, the CDR3 is TGTGCCAGCAGTCCAGACAGGAAAAACATTCAGTACTTC.

V usage is TRBV27 and J usage is TRBJ1-1; 12 bases map to TRBD1. With V trimmed by 5 bases and J by 11 bases, 9 bases remained unmatched. This CDR3 has 14 amino acids. CDR1 is MNHEY, CDR2 SMNVEV, per germline (reference sequence). CDR3 nucleotide sequence: TGTGCCAGCAGTCCTCGGGACAGGGGGCGGGACGCTTTCTTT. Translating gives CASSPRDRGRDAFF.

This clone was detected a few times. The chain carries TRBV2 and TRBJ2-7; 13 positions match TRBD2. Germline loops: CDR1 SNHLY, CDR2 FYNNEI. The V and J ends lost 5 bases and 5 bases, in that order; junction bases with no gene match: 18. This CDR3 is 19 amino acids long. The CDR3 DNA is TGTGCCAGCAGTTATCCTAGGACTAGCGGGAGTAAATGGATCCACGAGCAGTACTTC. Translated, it gives CASSYPRTSGSKWIHEQYF.

V is TRBV30 and J is TRBJ1-5; TRBD1 might be the D (5 bases). V gave up 0 bases and J gave up 2 bases, with 11 bases separating them. CDR1 is GTSNPN and CDR2 is SVGIG in the germline V gene (reference sequence). The CDR3 runs to 15 residues. The CDR3 is CAWSVGPRGNQPQHF. The CDR3 DNA sequence: TGTGCCTGGAGTGTAGGACCCAGGGGCAATCAGCCCCAGCATTTT.

The rearrangement links TRBV11-3 to TRBJ2-7; 10 bases are shared with TRBD1. This CDR3 spans 13 amino acids. Trimming cost V 4 bases and J 4 bases; bases outside gene matches: 1. CDR1 SGHNT and CDR2 YENEEA come from the germline V gene. The CDR3 sequence is CASSWTGGYEQYF. The DNA for the CDR3 is TGTGCCAGCAGCTGGACAGGGGGGTACGAGCAGTACTTC.

The gene calls are TRBV18 and TRBJ2-5; possible D gene TRBD1, 5 bases. V was cut by 2 bases and J by 4 bases, with 14 bases left in between. The CDR3 is 15 amino acids. Germline assignment: CDR1 KGHSH and CDR2 LQKENI. The CDR3 spells CASSPGDQGAETQYF. Here the CDR3 DNA reads TGTGCCAGCTCACCAGGTGACCAGGGTGCAGAGACCCAGTACTTC. Looking up the rest from reference TRBV18 and TRBJ2-5 gives the full variable domain: NAGVMQNPRHLVRRRGQEARLRCSPMKGHSHVYWYRQLPEEGLKFMVYLQKENIIDESGMPKERFSAEFPKEGPSILRIQQVVRGDSAAYFCASSPGDQGAETQYFGPGTRLLVL.

This clone came up once. The chain has TRBV19 and TRBJ2-7, with 14 bases aligning to TRBD2. This CDR3 spans 19 amino acids. V shed 4 bases, J shed 3 bases, and the junction held 14 bases outside the gene matches. The germline gives CDR1 LNHDA, CDR2 SQIVND (reference sequence). CDR3 amino acids: CASSTATGLAGAWFYEQYF. For the CDR3, the DNA is TGTGCCAGTAGTACGGCCACGGGACTAGCGGGAGCGTGGTTCTACGAGCAGTACTTC.

V usage is TRBV19 and J usage is TRBJ1-1, with D possibly TRBD1 on 6 matching bases. Trimming removed 5 bases from V and 1 base from J, with 8 bases in between. CDR1 is LNHDA, CDR2 SQIVND, per germline (reference sequence). This CDR3 comprises 13 residues. CDR3 sequence reads: CASSPQGNTEAFF. CDR3 DNA: TGTGCCAGTAGTCCACAGGGGAACACTGAAGCTTTCTTT.

The gene calls are TRBV2 and TRBJ1-1, with 10 positions matching TRBD1. The CDR3 loop spans 16 amino acids. The junction had 7 bases not matched to a gene; V was cut back by 4 bases and J by 2 bases. Per germline, CDR1 SNHLY and CDR2 FYNNEI. CDR3 DNA sequence: TGTGCCAGCAGTGCAGGACAGGGGGTCCTTAACACTGAAGCTTTCTTT. It encodes CASSAGQGVLNTEAFF.

V usage is TRBV5-1 and J usage is TRBJ1-1, with 12 positions matching TRBD1. This CDR3 region has 16 residues. With 5 bases clipped from V and 0 bases from J, the junction kept 5 bases outside the gene matches. In germline, CDR1 is SGHRS, CDR2 YFSETQ. DNA for the CDR3: TGCGCCAGCAGGGGACAGGGGGCAAGGGTGAACACTGAAGCTTTCTTT. This encodes CASRGQGARVNTEAFF.

The rearrangement joins TRBV9 to TRBJ1-2, with TRBD1 matching 8 bases. The germline CDR1 and CDR2 sequences are SGDLS and YYNGEE. The CDR3 length is 14 residues. With V trimmed by 1 base and J by 6 bases, 5 bases remained unmatched. The CDR3 coding sequence is TGTGCCAGCAGCGTAAGGCAGGGGGCGGATGGCTACACCTTC. Translation: CASSVRQGADGYTF.